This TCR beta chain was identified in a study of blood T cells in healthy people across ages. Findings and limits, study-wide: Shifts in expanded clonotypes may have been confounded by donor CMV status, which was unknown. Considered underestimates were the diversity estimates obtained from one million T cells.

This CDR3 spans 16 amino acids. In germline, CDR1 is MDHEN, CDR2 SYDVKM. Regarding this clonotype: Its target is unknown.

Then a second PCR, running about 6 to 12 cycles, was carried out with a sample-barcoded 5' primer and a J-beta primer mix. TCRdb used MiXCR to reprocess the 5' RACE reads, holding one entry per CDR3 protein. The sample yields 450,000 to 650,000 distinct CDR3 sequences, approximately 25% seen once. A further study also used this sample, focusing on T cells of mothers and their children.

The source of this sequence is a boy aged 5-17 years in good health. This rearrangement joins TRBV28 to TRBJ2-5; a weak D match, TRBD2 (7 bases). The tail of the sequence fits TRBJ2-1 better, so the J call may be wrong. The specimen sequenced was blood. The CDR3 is CASSFFMGGRYNEQFF. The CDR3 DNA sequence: TGTGCCAGCAGTTTTTTTATGGGGGGGCGTTATAATGAGCAGTTCTTC.